This passage covers 9 T cell receptor beta chains from one sample sequenced in a study of cytomegalovirus exposure and HLA in healthy donors. PCR employed 60 Vbeta and 13 Jbeta primers. Libraries were prepared by immunoSEQ multiplex PCR; TCRdb keeps only in-frame clonotypes and omits some of them. Of 90,000 to 120,000 clones in the sample, about three quarters were seen once. The sample taken for sequencing was PBMCs. All receptors derive from a man aged 60 to 69 in good health and CMV-seropositive.

The V call is TRBV11-1, the J call TRBJ2-7; tentative D call: TRBD2 (5 bases). CDR1 and CDR2 from the germline V gene are SGHAT and FQDESV (reference sequence). Trimming took 1 base from V and 4 from J, leaving 8 bases between them. This CDR3 has 13 amino acids. DNA for the CDR3: TGTGCCAGCAGCTTAGTCGGGGTATACGAGCAGTACTTC. It is translated as CASSLVGVYEQYF. Drawing the rest from reference TRBV11-1 and TRBJ2-7, the complete variable domain is EAEVAQSPRYKITEKSQAVAFWCDPISGHATLYWYRQILGQGPELLVQFQDESVVDDSQLPKDRFSAERLKGVDSTLKIQPAELGDSAMYLCASSLVGVYEQYFGPGTRLTVT.

The rearrangement uses TRBV9 and TRBJ2-1, with 12 nucleotides matching TRBD2. The germline gives CDR1 SGDLS, CDR2 YYNGEE. The CDR3 length is 17 residues. The V and J ends lost 0 bases and 2 bases, in that order; junction bases with no gene match: 3. This CDR3 is CASSVGLAGAPYNEQFF. The CDR3 DNA reads as TGTGCCAGCAGCGTAGGACTAGCGGGAGCTCCCTACAATGAGCAGTTCTTC.

The chain links TRBV7-6 to TRBJ1-1; 9 nucleotides align to TRBD1. V was pared by 5 bases and J by 1 base, with 8 bases of the junction left unmatched. The CDR3 is 16 residues long. CDR1 and CDR2 (germline): SGHVS, FNYEAQ. The CDR3 nucleotides are TGTGCCAGCAGCACCATACAGGGGGCTCAGAACACTGAAGCTTTCTTT. Translating gives CASSTIQGAQNTEAFF. The whole variable domain, remainder taken from reference TRBV7-6 and TRBJ1-1, is GAGVSQSPRYKVTKRGQDVALRCDPISGHVSLYWYRQALGQGPEFLTYFNYEAQQDKSGLPNDRFSAERPEGSISTLTIQRTEQRDSAMYRCASSTIQGAQNTEAFFGQGTRLTVV.

This chain uses TRBV5-1 with TRBJ2-7; TRBD1 matches at 8 bases. The CDR3 spans 15 residues. Germline V CDR1 and CDR2: SGHRS, YFSETQ. J lost 4 bases, V lost 0 bases, and 6 bases had no gene match. The CDR3 DNA follows: TGCGCCAGCAGCTTGGCCCCGGACAGGGTTTACGAGCAGTACTTC. This translates into CASSLAPDRVYEQYF.

The chain carries TRBV18 and TRBJ1-2; D remains unclear. The germline V gene encodes CDR1 KGHSH and CDR2 LQKENI. The CDR3 totals 13 residues. V was cut by 5 bases and J by 5 bases, with 12 bases left in between. CDR3 in DNA: TGTGCCAGCTCAGTTGAGGAGGGATATGGCTACACCTTC. Residues: CASSVEEGYGYTF.

The chain combines TRBV12-5 with TRBJ1-4; D is possibly TRBD1 (6 bases). The CDR3 totals 13 residues. Trimming stripped 2 bases from V and 8 bases from J, with 9 bases between. Germline V gene data show CDR1 as LGHNT and CDR2 as FRNRAP. The DNA for the CDR3 is TGTGCTAGTGGTTTGAGGGGGACAGAAAAACTGTTTTTT. Translated: CASGLRGTEKLFF.

This clone was detected once. The gene calls are TRBV21-1 and TRBJ2-7; the DNA was not compared with TRBD2, the D call given in the table. TRBV21-1 is reported as a pseudogene. This CDR3 has 16 amino acids. The CDR3 DNA reads as TGTGCCAGCAGCAAAACTAGCGGGGGAGGCACCTACGAGCAGTACTTC. Its translation: CASSKTSGGGTYEQYF.

The chain joins TRBV6-5 to TRBJ1-2; D is perhaps TRBD1 (6 bases). Germline CDR1 MNHEY, CDR2 SVGAGI. V shed 5 bases and J shed 6 bases, with 7 bases lying between them. The CDR3 length is 11 residues. The CDR3 is CASSGGHGYTF. CDR3 bases: TGTGCCAGCAGTGGGGGCCATGGCTACACCTTC.

This clone occurred a few times. V gene TRBV9 combines with J gene TRBJ2-3; 8 nucleotides align to TRBD1. With V trimmed by 4 bases and J by 4 bases, 11 bases remained unmatched. Looked up from germline, CDR1 is SGDLS and CDR2 is YYNGEE. This CDR3 spans 16 amino acids. The CDR3 bases are TGTGCCAGCAGCTCAGGCCGGACAGGGTCCGCAGATACGCAGTATTTT. Amino acids: CASSSGRTGSADTQYF.